Listed below are T cell receptor beta chains from one sample, sequenced in a study of blood T cell repertoires in COVID-19. Sequencing was performed with immunoSEQ multiplex PCR; in TCRdb, only in-frame clones are kept and a portion is missing. The sample comprises almost 250,000 clones, 86% of which are singletons, and around 6% rests with the top ten. Sequenced material: peripheral blood. The receptors shown here come from a woman aged 80 or over with COVID-19, enrolled during active disease. Both conserved end residues are part of each CDR3.

j_gene,v_gene,CDR3aa
TRBJ2-3,TRBV13,CASSLDLAGGQQRDTDTQYF
TRBJ1-6,TRBV7-9,CASSPLGSVNSPLHF
TRBJ1-3,TRBV5-1,CASSLAGLSSGNTIYF
TRBJ2-4,TRBV7-9,CASSLAGQLSIQYF
TRBJ1-1,TRBV9,CASSGVVTDKGTEAFF
TRBJ1-2,TRBV7-2,CASLHTRRDRATFTYGYTF
TRBJ1-2,TRBV6-2/TRBV6-3,CASSQIEYGYTF
TRBJ2-3,TRBV29-1,CSVATSGGGDTQYF
TRBJ2-1,TRBV6-4,CASSPDRASGEQFF
TRBJ1-5,TRBV2,CASSPTGRSNQPQHF
TRBJ1-5,TRBV10-3,CAISEGAGGTNQPQHF
TRBJ2-2,TRBV30,CAWTRGDVAGGPYGELFF
TRBJ1-1,TRBV19,CASSIEMGHLNTEAFF
TRBJ2-1,TRBV9,CASSTSIGGEEGDNEQFF
TRBJ1-4,TRBV5-1,CASRAPGQGAGEKLFF
TRBJ1-4,TRBV9,CASSVGDRAGEKLFF
TRBJ1-4,TRBV7-2,CASSSRKTGNREKLFF
TRBJ2-4,TRBV5-1,CASSREVAKNIQYF
TRBJ2-6,TRBV28,CASRGLHSGANVLTF
TRBJ1-1,TRBV3-1/TRBV3-2,CASSQGRARGDLAEAFF